This is a list of T cell receptor beta chains from one sample in a study of post-analysis software for immune sequencing data. TCRdb reprocessed the PCR reads with MiXCR, giving one entry per CDR3 protein. The sample gives about 380,000 distinct CDR3 sequences, 30% to 45% of which show up once; 13% is in the top ten. The source material was blood. Receptor source: a girl between 10 and 17 years old with multiple sclerosis. CDR3s include the opening cysteine and the closing phenylalanine or tryptophan. Each record gives: clone size, J gene, V gene, D gene, CDR3 DNA, CDR3 protein. The D gene is left open where the match is weak. The size field is filled for only some rows; it gives once, few, many or a size class.

size: few
J: TRBJ1-2
V: TRBV24-1
D: NA
DNA: TGTGCCACCAGTGGCAGGGAGAGCGGCTACACCTTC
CDR3: CATSGRESGYTF

size: NA
J: TRBJ2-2
V: TRBV7-3
D: NA
DNA: TGTGCCAGCAGCTTAGATTATGCTAGGCGTGGGGGATCCGGGGAGCTGTTTTTT
CDR3: CASSLDYARRGGSGELFF

size: NA
J: TRBJ2-7
V: TRBV3-1
D: NA
DNA: TGTGCCAGCAGCCAAGAGTCCACTAGCTCCTACGAGCAGTACTTC
CDR3: CASSQESTSSYEQYF

size: NA
J: TRBJ2-7
V: TRBV5-1
D: NA
DNA: TGCGCCAGCAGCCCGGGACCCCCTGGCGAGCAGTACTTC
CDR3: CASSPGPPGEQYF

size: NA
J: TRBJ2-3
V: TRBV25-1
D: TRBD1
DNA: TGTGCCAGCAGTCGCGCGGGACAGGGCACAGATACGCAGTATTTT
CDR3: CASSRAGQGTDTQYF

size: NA
J: TRBJ2-7
V: TRBV12-3/TRBV12-4
D: NA
DNA: TGTGCCAGCAGTATACAGGGAGGGGGCTACGAGCAGTACTTC
CDR3: CASSIQGGGYEQYF

size: NA
J: TRBJ2-5
V: TRBV27
D: NA
DNA: TGTGCCAGCACGGACAGTTCCCAAGAGACCCAGTACTTC
CDR3: CASTDSSQETQYF

size: NA
J: TRBJ2-3
V: TRBV2
D: TRBD2
DNA: TGTGCCAGCAGTGGCCAGCGGGGGACCCGCACAGATACGCAGTATTTT
CDR3: CASSGQRGTRTDTQYF

size: NA
J: TRBJ2-5
V: TRBV6-2/TRBV6-3
D: NA
DNA: TGTGCCAGCAGTTACGTTTCAGCATTGGAGACCCAGTACTTC
CDR3: CASSYVSALETQYF

size: many
J: TRBJ1-2
V: TRBV24-1
D: NA
DNA: TGTGCCACCAGTGATTTGAGCGCGTCAGGGGTCAACTATGGCTACACCTTC
CDR3: CATSDLSASGVNYGYTF

size: NA
J: TRBJ1-2
V: TRBV20-1
D: TRBD1
DNA: TGCAGTGCTAGAGTGGGACAGGGGACCGTTAGGGGCTACACCTTC
CDR3: CSARVGQGTVRGYTF

size: few
J: TRBJ2-7
V: TRBV20-1
D: TRBD2
DNA: TGCAGTAGCGTCGGGGGGAGCTCCTACGAGCAGTACTTC
CDR3: CSSVGGSSYEQYF

size: few
J: TRBJ1-2
V: TRBV9
D: NA
DNA: TGTGCCAGCAGCGTAGATCCTGCTGGGGGGCGCGGCTATGGCTACACCTTC
CDR3: CASSVDPAGGRGYGYTF

size: NA
J: TRBJ2-2
V: TRBV11-1
D: NA
DNA: TGTGCCAGCAGCACCAGGGTTACCGGGGAGCTGTTTTTT
CDR3: CASSTRVTGELFF

size: NA
J: TRBJ1-2
V: TRBV4-3
D: NA
DNA: TGCGCCAGCAGCCAAGGAGCTCGGGGAGGCTACACCTTC
CDR3: CASSQGARGGYTF

size: few
J: TRBJ1-1
V: TRBV4-1
D: TRBD1
DNA: TGCGCCAGCAGCCAAGAGGCCCGACAGGGCGTATGGATGGCTTTCTTT
CDR3: CASSQEARQGVWMAFF

size: few
J: TRBJ1-1
V: TRBV5-1
D: NA
DNA: TGCGCCAGCAGCTCCCGGGCTTTAGGAGGAGACACTGAAGCTTTCTTT
CDR3: CASSSRALGGDTEAFF

size: few
J: TRBJ2-3
V: TRBV12-3/TRBV12-4
D: NA
DNA: TGTGCCAGCAGCACGGGACTGGCAAAGGCAGATACGCAGTATTTT
CDR3: CASSTGLAKADTQYF

size: NA
J: TRBJ1-1
V: TRBV4-3
D: TRBD1
DNA: TGCGCCAGCAGCCATACGGGACAGATGAACACTGAAGCTTTCTTT
CDR3: CASSHTGQMNTEAFF

size: NA
J: TRBJ1-1
V: TRBV14
D: NA
DNA: TGTGCCAGCAGCCCTTCCAAACCGGGACCGCTGAACACTGAAGCTTTCTTT
CDR3: CASSPSKPGPLNTEAFF

size: NA
J: TRBJ2-5
V: TRBV20-1
D: NA
DNA: TGCAGTGCTAGCCTTGGGTCAAAGGGGGAGACCCAGTACTTC
CDR3: CSASLGSKGETQYF

size: NA
J: TRBJ2-3
V: TRBV13
D: NA
DNA: TGTGCCAGCAGCTTAGGACAGGGCCCAGATACGCAGTATTTT
CDR3: CASSLGQGPDTQYF

size: NA
J: TRBJ2-7
V: TRBV12-3/TRBV12-4
D: NA
DNA: TGTGCCAGCAGTTTTTTGTTAGGTGGAGCCTACGAGCAGTACTTC
CDR3: CASSFLLGGAYEQYF

size: many
J: TRBJ1-2
V: TRBV29-1
D: TRBD1
DNA: TGCAGCGTCCCGACAGGGGACGGGGGCTACACCTTC
CDR3: CSVPTGDGGYTF

size: NA
J: TRBJ1-2
V: TRBV2
D: NA
DNA: TGTGCCAGCAGGGGACGGCAAGGCTACACCTTC
CDR3: CASRGRQGYTF

size: few
J: TRBJ1-1
V: TRBV30
D: NA
DNA: TGTGCCTGGAGTGTACGCGGGGTGAGGACTGAAGCTTTCTTT
CDR3: CAWSVRGVRTEAFF

size: few
J: TRBJ2-5
V: TRBV20-1
D: NA
DNA: TGCAGTGCTAGAGCGGGGGCCCCCCAAGAGACCCAGTACTTC
CDR3: CSARAGAPQETQYF

size: NA
J: TRBJ2-5
V: TRBV12-3/TRBV12-4
D: TRBD2
DNA: TGTGCCAGCAGTCCCCGGACTAGCGGGGGCGGGGAGACCCAGTACTTC
CDR3: CASSPRTSGGGETQYF

size: NA
J: TRBJ2-2
V: TRBV12-3/TRBV12-4
D: NA
DNA: TGTGCCACGGACCGGGGGGCCTTAAACACCGGGGAGCTGTTTTTT
CDR3: CATDRGALNTGELFF

size: NA
J: TRBJ1-1
V: TRBV3-1
D: TRBD1
DNA: TGTGCCAGCAGCCAATGGGGACAGGGGAGCACTGAAGCTTTCTTT
CDR3: CASSQWGQGSTEAFF

size: NA
J: TRBJ2-7
V: TRBV20-1
D: TRBD1
DNA: TGCAGTGCTAGAGATCAAGGGGGCAGCCCCTCCTACGAGCAGTACTTC
CDR3: CSARDQGGSPSYEQYF

size: NA
J: TRBJ2-5
V: TRBV5-8
D: NA
DNA: TGTGCCAGCAGCCGGGGGGCGACTGGGTCGGAGACCCAGTACTTC
CDR3: CASSRGATGSETQYF

size: NA
J: TRBJ1-5
V: TRBV20-1
D: NA
DNA: TGCAGTGCTAGATACCGGGGCGCTTATCAGCCCCAGCATTTT
CDR3: CSARYRGAYQPQHF

size: few
J: TRBJ2-5
V: TRBV6-5
D: TRBD2
DNA: TGTGCCAGTTCCGGGGGGGTAAGAGAGACCCAGTACTTC
CDR3: CASSGGVRETQYF

size: NA
J: TRBJ2-3
V: TRBV29-1
D: NA
DNA: TGCAGCGTTGAAGTCGTTGGGGGGGGGCCAATGAATACGCAGTATTTT
CDR3: CSVEVVGGGPMNTQYF

size: once
J: TRBJ1-3
V: TRBV12-3/TRBV12-4
D: TRBD1
DNA: TGTGCCAGCAGTTTAAGACAGGGGGCACGAGCTGCCACCATATATTTT
CDR3: CASSLRQGARAATIYF

size: NA
J: TRBJ2-7
V: TRBV7-2
D: TRBD2
DNA: TGTGCCAGCAGCCCCCGAGCGGGGGGGAGCTACGAGCAGTACTTC
CDR3: CASSPRAGGSYEQYF

size: NA
J: TRBJ1-1
V: TRBV7-9
D: NA
DNA: TGTGCCAGCAGCTGGGACTGGGGGGGCACTGAAGCTTTCTTT
CDR3: CASSWDWGGTEAFF

size: few
J: TRBJ1-2
V: TRBV20-1
D: NA
DNA: TGCAGTGTCTGTGGGGCTGGCTATGGCTACACCTTC
CDR3: CSVCGAGYGYTF

size: NA
J: TRBJ1-1
V: TRBV19
D: NA
DNA: TGTGCCAGTAGTATAGACTCAGGACGGCTGAACACTGAAGCTTTCTTT
CDR3: CASSIDSGRLNTEAFF

size: few
J: TRBJ2-5
V: TRBV21-1
D: NA
DNA: TGTGCCAGCAGCAAAGGGGCCCCCAGGGGGAGATACCAAGAGACCCAGTACTTC
CDR3: CASSKGAPRGRYQETQYF

size: many
J: TRBJ1-2
V: TRBV6-2/TRBV6-3
D: NA
DNA: TGTGCCAGCAGCGCCGGGTTCTATGGCTACACCTTC
CDR3: CASSAGFYGYTF

size: NA
J: TRBJ2-5
V: TRBV20-1
D: NA
DNA: TGCAGTGGTAAATCGGAGACCCAGTACTTC
CDR3: CSGKSETQYF

size: NA
J: TRBJ2-1
V: TRBV7-2
D: TRBD2
DNA: TGTGCCAGCAGCTCTGAGACTAGCGGGGGTGAGCAGTTCTTC
CDR3: CASSSETSGGEQFF

size: NA
J: TRBJ2-7
V: TRBV12-3/TRBV12-4
D: NA
DNA: TGTGCCAGCAGTTCAGCAGGGACGGGGGTTCTCGAGCAGTACTTC
CDR3: CASSSAGTGVLEQYF

size: NA
J: TRBJ2-5
V: TRBV4-3
D: TRBD2
DNA: TGCGCCAGCAGCCAAGTACTAGCGGGACAAGAGACCCAGTACTTC
CDR3: CASSQVLAGQETQYF

size: NA
J: TRBJ2-4
V: TRBV27
D: NA
DNA: TGTGCCAGCAGTTTAGGCAGCAAAAACATTCAGTACTTC
CDR3: CASSLGSKNIQYF

size: NA
J: TRBJ2-3
V: TRBV4-3
D: TRBD1
DNA: TGCGCCAGCAGCCAAGAGAGGACAGGGCATACGCAGTATTTT
CDR3: CASSQERTGHTQYF

size: NA
J: TRBJ2-5
V: TRBV9
D: TRBD2
DNA: TGTGCCAGCAGCGTAGGACTAGCTGGGCGCCAAGAGATCCAGTACTTC
CDR3: CASSVGLAGRQEIQYF

size: few
J: TRBJ2-3
V: TRBV6-5
D: NA
DNA: TGTGCCAGCAGGCTTCCTAGCACAGATACGCAGTATTTT
CDR3: CASRLPSTDTQYF

size: NA
J: TRBJ2-7
V: TRBV7-2
D: NA
DNA: TGTGCCAGCAGCTTAATGGGCAGGGTCAAGCAGTACTTC
CDR3: CASSLMGRVKQYF

size: few
J: TRBJ1-1
V: TRBV20-1
D: NA
DNA: TGCAGTGCACCAATCTCCGGGACACCTTTCAGTGAAGCTTTCTTT
CDR3: CSAPISGTPFSEAFF

size: NA
J: TRBJ2-1
V: TRBV6-5
D: NA
DNA: TGTGCCAGCAGTCGGCCAACCGGGAGCCGGGAGAGTGAGCAGTTCTTC
CDR3: CASSRPTGSRESEQFF

size: NA
J: TRBJ2-7
V: TRBV20-1
D: TRBD2
DNA: TGCAGTGCTAGAGCCCCACTAGCGGGGCACTCCTACGAGCAGTACTTC
CDR3: CSARAPLAGHSYEQYF

size: few
J: TRBJ2-6
V: TRBV7-2
D: NA
DNA: TGTGCCAGCGGGCCTCAGGGGAAGGCTGGGGCCAACGTCCTGACTTTC
CDR3: CASGPQGKAGANVLTF

size: few
J: TRBJ2-3
V: TRBV24-1
D: NA
DNA: TGTGCCACCAGTGATGGAGGGGTCGTACCAGATACGCAGTATTTT
CDR3: CATSDGGVVPDTQYF

size: NA
J: TRBJ2-7
V: TRBV7-2
D: TRBD1
DNA: TGTGCCAGCAGCTACTCCGGGACAGGGGGTTCCTACGAGCAGTACTTC
CDR3: CASSYSGTGGSYEQYF

size: NA
J: TRBJ1-4
V: TRBV7-9
D: NA
DNA: TGCGCCAGCAGCTTGGGACGGGAAAAACTGTTTTTT
CDR3: CASSLGREKLFF

size: NA
J: TRBJ1-1
V: TRBV6-4
D: NA
DNA: TGTGCCAGCGCCTCCGGGGAGACCACTGAAGCTTTCTTT
CDR3: CASASGETTEAFF